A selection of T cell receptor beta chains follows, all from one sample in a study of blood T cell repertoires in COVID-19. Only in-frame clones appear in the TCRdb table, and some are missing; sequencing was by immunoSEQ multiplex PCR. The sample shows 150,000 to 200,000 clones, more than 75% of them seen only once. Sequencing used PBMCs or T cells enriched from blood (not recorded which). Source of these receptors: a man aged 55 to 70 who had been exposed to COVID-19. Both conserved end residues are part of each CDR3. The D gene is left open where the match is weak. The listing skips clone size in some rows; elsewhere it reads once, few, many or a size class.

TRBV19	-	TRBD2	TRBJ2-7	CASSTSGSSYEQYF	TGTGCCAGTAGTACGAGCGGGAGTAGCTACGAGCAGTACTTC
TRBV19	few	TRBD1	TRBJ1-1	CASSTQGGNTEAFF	TGTGCCAGTAGTACCCAGGGGGGGAACACTGAAGCTTTCTTT
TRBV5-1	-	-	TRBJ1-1	CASSLDYRSNTEAFF	TGCGCCAGCAGCTTGGACTATAGGTCGAACACTGAAGCTTTCTTT
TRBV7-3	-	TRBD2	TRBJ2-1	CASSLAGVGPQNEQFF	TGTGCCAGCAGCTTAGCGGGAGTAGGTCCACAAAATGAGCAGTTCTTC
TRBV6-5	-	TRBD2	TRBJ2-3	CASSYSRLAGVNTQYF	TGTGCCAGCAGTTACTCGAGACTAGCGGGAGTAAATACGCAGTATTTT
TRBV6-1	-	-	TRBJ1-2	CASSELGGYGYTF	TGTGCCAGCAGTGAACTGGGAGGCTATGGCTACACCTTC
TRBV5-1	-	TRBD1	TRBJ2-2	CAARTGPTPNTGELFF	TGCGCCGCCAGGACAGGACCCACTCCGAACACCGGGGAGCTGTTTTTT
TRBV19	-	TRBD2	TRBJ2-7	CASSLGLAGVYEQYF	TGTGCCAGTAGTCTCGGACTAGCGGGAGTCTACGAGCAGTACTTC
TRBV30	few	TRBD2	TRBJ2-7	CAWSTGGPGTSGPYEQYF	TGTGCCTGGAGTACGGGGGGACCCGGGACTAGCGGTCCCTACGAGCAGTACTTC
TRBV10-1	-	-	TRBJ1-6	CASSESRGSLHF	TGCGCCAGCAGTGAGTCAAGAGGATCCCTCCACTTT
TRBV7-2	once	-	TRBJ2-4	CASSPQVGNNIQYF	TGTGCCAGCAGCCCCCAGGTCGGGAATAACATTCAGTACTTC
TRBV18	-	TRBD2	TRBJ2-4	CASSPQRVAGDLSSKNIQYF	TGTGCCAGCTCACCCCAGAGGGTAGCGGGAGACTTATCGTCCAAAAACATTCAGTACTTC
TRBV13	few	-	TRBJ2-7	CASSLERWAGDSYEQYF	TGTGCCAGCAGCTTAGAAAGGTGGGCAGGGGATTCCTACGAGCAGTACTTC
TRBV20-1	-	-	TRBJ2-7	CSASEDTSSYEQYF	TGCAGTGCTAGTGAGGACACGAGCTCCTACGAGCAGTACTTC
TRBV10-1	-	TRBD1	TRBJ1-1	CASSEKGQGNTEAFF	TGCGCCAGCAGTGAAAAAGGACAGGGGAACACTGAAGCTTTCTTT
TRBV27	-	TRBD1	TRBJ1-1	CASRPGQGMFAEAFF	TGTGCCAGCAGGCCGGGACAGGGGATGTTTGCTGAAGCTTTCTTT
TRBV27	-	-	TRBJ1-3	CASSLSIGGSGNTIYF	TGTGCCAGCAGTTTAAGTATCGGGGGCTCTGGAAACACCATATATTTT
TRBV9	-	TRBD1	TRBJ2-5	CASSRGLETQYF	TGTGCCAGCAGTAGGGGGCTCGAGACCCAGTACTTC
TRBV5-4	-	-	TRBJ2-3	CASSQALVDTQYF	TGTGCCAGCAGCCAGGCCTTAGTAGATACGCAGTATTTT
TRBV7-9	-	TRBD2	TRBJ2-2	CASFPRGLAGTGELFF	TGTGCCAGCTTTCCCCGGGGACTAGCGGGCACCGGGGAGCTGTTTTTT
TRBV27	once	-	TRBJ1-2	CASSLNGYYGYTF	TGTGCCAGCAGTTTAAACGGTTACTATGGCTACACCTTC
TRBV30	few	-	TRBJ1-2	CAWRMGQGGYTF	TGTGCCTGGAGGATGGGGCAGGGCGGCTACACCTTC